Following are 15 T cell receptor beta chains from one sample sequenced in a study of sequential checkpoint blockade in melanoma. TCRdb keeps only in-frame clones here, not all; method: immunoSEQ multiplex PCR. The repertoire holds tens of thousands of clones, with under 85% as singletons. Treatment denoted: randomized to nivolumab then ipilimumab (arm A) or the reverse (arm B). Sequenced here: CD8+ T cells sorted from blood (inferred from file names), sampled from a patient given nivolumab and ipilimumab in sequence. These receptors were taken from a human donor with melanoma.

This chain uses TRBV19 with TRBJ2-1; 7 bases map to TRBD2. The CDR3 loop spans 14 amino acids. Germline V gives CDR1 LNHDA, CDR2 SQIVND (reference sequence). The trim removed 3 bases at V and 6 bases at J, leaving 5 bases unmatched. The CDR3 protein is CASSMAGGSNEQFF. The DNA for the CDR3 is TGTGCCAGTAGTATGGCCGGGGGGTCCAATGAGCAGTTCTTC.

CDR3 residues: CASSQQGQVYEQYF. CDR3 nucleotides: TGTGCCAGTAGCCAACAGGGACAGGTCTACGAGCAGTACTTC. This chain joins TRBV19 and TRBJ2-7; 8 positions match TRBD1. Germline V gene data show CDR1 as LNHDA and CDR2 as SQIVND (reference sequence). V shed 6 bases, J shed 3 bases, and the junction held 7 bases outside the gene matches. The CDR3 spans 14 residues.

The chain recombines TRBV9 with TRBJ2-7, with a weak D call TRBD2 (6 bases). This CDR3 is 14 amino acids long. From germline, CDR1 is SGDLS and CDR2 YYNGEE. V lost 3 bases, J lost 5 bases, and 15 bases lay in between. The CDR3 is CASSGGTRFNEQYF. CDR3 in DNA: TGTGCCAGCAGCGGCGGGACTCGTTTTAACGAGCAGTACTTC.

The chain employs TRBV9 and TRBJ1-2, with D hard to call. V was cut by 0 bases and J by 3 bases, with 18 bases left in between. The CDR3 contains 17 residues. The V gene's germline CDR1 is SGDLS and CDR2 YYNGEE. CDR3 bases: TGTGCCAGCAGCGTAGTTGCAGGAAACCTCCTTGACTATGGCTACACCTTC. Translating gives CASSVVAGNLLDYGYTF. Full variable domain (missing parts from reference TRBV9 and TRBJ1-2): DSGVTQTPKHLITATGQRVTLRCSPRSGDLSVYWYQQSLDQGLQFLIQYYNGEERAKGNILERFSAQQFPDLHSELNLSSLELGDSALYFCASSVVAGNLLDYGYTFGSGTRLTVV.

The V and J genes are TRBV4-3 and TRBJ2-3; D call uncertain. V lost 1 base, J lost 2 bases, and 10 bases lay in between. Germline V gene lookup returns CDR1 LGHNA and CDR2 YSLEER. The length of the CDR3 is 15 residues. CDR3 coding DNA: TGCGCCAGCAGCCAAGGAGACACTTCCACAGATACGCAGTATTTT. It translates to CASSQGDTSTDTQYF.

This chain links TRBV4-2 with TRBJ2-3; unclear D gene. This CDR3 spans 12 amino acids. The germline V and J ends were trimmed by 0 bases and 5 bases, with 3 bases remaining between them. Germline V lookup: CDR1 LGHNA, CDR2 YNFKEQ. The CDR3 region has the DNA TGTGCCAGCAGCCAAGACAAAGATACGCAGTATTTT. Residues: CASSQDKDTQYF.

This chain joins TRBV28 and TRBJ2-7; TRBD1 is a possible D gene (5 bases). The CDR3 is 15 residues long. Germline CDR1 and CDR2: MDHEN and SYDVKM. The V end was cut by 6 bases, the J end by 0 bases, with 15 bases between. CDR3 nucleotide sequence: TGTGCCAGCAGCCGACGGACACCGATCTCCTACGAGCAGTACTTC. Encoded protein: CASSRRTPISYEQYF.

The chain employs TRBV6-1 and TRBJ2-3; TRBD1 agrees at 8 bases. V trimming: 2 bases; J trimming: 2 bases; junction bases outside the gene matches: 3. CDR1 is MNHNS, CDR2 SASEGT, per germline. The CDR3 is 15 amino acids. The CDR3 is CASSETQGATDTQYF. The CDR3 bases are TGTGCCAGCAGTGAAACTCAGGGGGCCACAGATACGCAGTATTTT.

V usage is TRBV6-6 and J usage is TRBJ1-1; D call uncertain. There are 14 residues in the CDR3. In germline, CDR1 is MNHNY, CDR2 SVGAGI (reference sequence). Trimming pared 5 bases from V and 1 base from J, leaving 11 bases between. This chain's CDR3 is CASSPAEANTEAFF. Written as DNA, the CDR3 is TGTGCCAGCAGTCCCGCGGAGGCGAACACTGAAGCTTTCTTT.

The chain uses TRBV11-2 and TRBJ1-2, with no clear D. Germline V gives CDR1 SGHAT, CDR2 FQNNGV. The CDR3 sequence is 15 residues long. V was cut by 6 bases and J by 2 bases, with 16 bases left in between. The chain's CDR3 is CASRSNLQRNYGYTF. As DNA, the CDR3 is TGTGCCAGCAGATCTAACCTGCAGCGGAACTATGGCTACACCTTC.

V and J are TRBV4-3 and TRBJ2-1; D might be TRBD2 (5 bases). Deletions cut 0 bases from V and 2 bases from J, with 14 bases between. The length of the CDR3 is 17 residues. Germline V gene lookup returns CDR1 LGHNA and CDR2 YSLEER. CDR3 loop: CASSQEWVGAAYNEQFF. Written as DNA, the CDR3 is TGCGCCAGCAGCCAAGAGTGGGTGGGAGCAGCCTACAATGAGCAGTTCTTC.

In DNA, the CDR3 is TGTGCCAGCAGTTTCATCGCCGGGACAGGGATCGAGCAGTACTTC. It yields the protein CASSFIAGTGIEQYF. The V call is TRBV7-2, the J call TRBJ2-7; 9 nucleotides line up with TRBD1. Germline V gene sequence: CDR1 SGHTA, CDR2 FQGNSA. The CDR3 spans 15 residues. V gave up 6 bases and J gave up 6 bases; unmatched junction bases: 12.

This CDR3 reads CAGSGSPEAFF. In DNA, the CDR3 is TGTGCCGGCTCCGGGTCGCCTGAAGCTTTCTTT. The gene calls are TRBV2 and TRBJ1-1; no reliable D call. CDR3 length equals 11 residues. From germline, CDR1 is SNHLY and CDR2 FYNNEI. Trimming removed 11 bases from V and 6 bases from J, with 13 bases in between.

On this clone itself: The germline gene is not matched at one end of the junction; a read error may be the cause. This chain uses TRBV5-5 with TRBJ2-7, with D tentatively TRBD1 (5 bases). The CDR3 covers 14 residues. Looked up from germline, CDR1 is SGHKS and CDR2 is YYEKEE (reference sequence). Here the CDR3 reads CASSQDSTDYEQYF. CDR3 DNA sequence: TGCGCCAGCAGCCAAGATTCGACAGACTACGAGCAGTACTTC. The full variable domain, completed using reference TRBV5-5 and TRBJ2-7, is DAGVTQSPTHLIKTRGQQVTLRCSPISGHKSVSWYQQVLGQGPQFIFQYYEKEERGRGNFPDRFSARQFPNYSSELNVNALLLGDSALYLCASSQDSTDYEQYFGPGTRLTVT.

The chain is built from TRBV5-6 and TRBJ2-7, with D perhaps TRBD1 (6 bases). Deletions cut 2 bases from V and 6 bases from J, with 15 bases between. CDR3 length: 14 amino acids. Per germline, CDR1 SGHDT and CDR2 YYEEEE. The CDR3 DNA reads TGTGCCAGCAGCTTCCTACCAGGGGTCGGCGAGCAGTACTTC. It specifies CASSFLPGVGEQYF. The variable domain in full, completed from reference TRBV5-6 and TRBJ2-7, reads DAGVTQSPTHLIKTRGQQVTLRCSPKSGHDTVSWYQQALGQGPQFIFQYYEEEERQRGNFPDRFSGHQFPNYSSELNVNALLLGDSALYLCASSFLPGVGEQYFGPGTRLTVT.